These 29 T cell receptor beta chains share one sample of origin, sequenced in a study of monozygotic twins with cystic fibrosis. TCRdb's table, derived via immunoSEQ multiplex PCR, lists solely in-frame clones and lacks some. The sample includes some 19,000 clones, 95% to 98% of them seen just once. Specimen: blood. These receptors originate from a woman aged 25 to 39 with cystic fibrosis.

This chain joins TRBV5-1 and TRBJ1-4, with D hard to call. The germline CDR1 and CDR2 sequences are SGHRS and YFSETQ. This CDR3 is built from 14 residues. Trimming shortened V by 9 bases and J by 0 bases, and 12 bases separated the two germline ends. Here the CDR3 DNA reads TGCGCCAACCCTATATCTGCAACTAATGAAAAACTGTTTTTT. This translates into CANPISATNEKLFF.

This chain joins TRBV15 and TRBJ2-1; TRBD2 is a possible D gene (7 bases). The germline V gene encodes CDR1 LNHNV and CDR2 YYDKDF (reference sequence). This CDR3 comprises 15 residues. Trimming took 5 bases from V and 9 from J, leaving 20 bases between them. The CDR3 nucleotides are TGTGCCACCAGCCTGGAGGGGGGGGTTCTCGGTGAGCAGTTCTTC. This translates into CATSLEGGVLGEQFF.

The chain couples TRBV10-3 to TRBJ1-4, with 8 nucleotides matching TRBD1. CDR1 ENHRY and CDR2 SYGVKD come from the germline V gene. V gave up 3 bases and J gave up 6 bases; unmatched junction bases: 9. The CDR3 loop spans 16 amino acids. CDR3 coding DNA: TGTGCCATCAGTGAAGGGGGGGGACAGGTTCATGAAAAACTGTTTTTT. Its translation: CAISEGGGQVHEKLFF.

J is TRBJ2-7 and V is TRBV6-1; the D is unclear. The CDR3 totals 12 residues. Germline assignment: CDR1 MNHNS and CDR2 SASEGT. Trimming shortened V by 1 base and J by 5 bases, and 6 bases separated the two germline ends. The CDR3 sequence: CASSEGRDEQYF. CDR3 DNA sequence: TGTGCCAGCAGTGAAGGCCGGGACGAGCAGTACTTC.

The chain has TRBV6-6 and TRBJ2-7, with 7 bases identical to TRBD1. The CDR3 has 14 residues. The V gene end was trimmed by 7 bases and the J gene end by 0 bases; junction bases not matched to a gene: 6. Germline CDR1 is MNHNY and CDR2 is SVGAGI (reference sequence). The CDR3 loop is CASKPDRHSYEQYF. As DNA, the CDR3 is TGTGCCAGCAAACCGGACAGGCACTCCTACGAGCAGTACTTC.

The rearrangement uses TRBV5-4 and TRBJ2-7; TRBD1 aligns across 8 bases. Germline values: CDR1 SGHNT, CDR2 YYREEE (reference sequence). The CDR3 runs 15 residues. The V and J ends lost 3 bases and 6 bases, in that order; junction bases with no gene match: 11. CDR3 bases: TGTGCCAGCAGCTCGCCACGGACAGGGTTGGGCGAGCAGTACTTC. This gives the protein CASSSPRTGLGEQYF.

The rearrangement uses TRBV29-1 and TRBJ2-7; the D is unclear. Germline CDR1 is SQVTM and CDR2 is ANQGSEA. V gave up 3 bases and J gave up 4 bases, with 10 bases separating them. The CDR3 loop spans 12 amino acids. The CDR3 is CSVEDLRYEQYF. The CDR3 nucleotides read TGCAGCGTTGAGGATCTAAGATACGAGCAGTACTTC.

The chain recombines TRBV25-1 with TRBJ1-1; D unclear. The CDR3 sequence is 13 residues long. The germline V gene encodes CDR1 MGHDK and CDR2 SYGVNS. Trimming took 11 bases from V and 1 from J, leaving 14 bases between them. The CDR3 bases are TGTGCCGCCGTTGCATGGACGAACACTGAAGCTTTCTTT. Amino acid sequence: CAAVAWTNTEAFF.

This sequence joins TRBV7-8 and TRBJ1-1; D possibly corresponds to TRBD1 (6 bases). CDR3 length: 14 residues. V was shortened by 5 bases and J by 4 bases, with 14 bases between the two germline ends. CDR1 and CDR2 (germline): SGHVS, FQNEAQ. The CDR3 region has the DNA TGTGCCAGCAGCCTCAGGACAGTCTTCACTGAAGCTTTCTTT. Protein sequence: CASSLRTVFTEAFF.

The rearrangement links TRBV6-5 to TRBJ1-1, with D uncertain. The germline V gene has CDR1 MNHEY and CDR2 SVGAGI. The CDR3 spans 14 residues. V was shortened by 0 bases and J by 2 bases, with 7 bases between the two germline ends. The CDR3: CASSYSHLNTEAFF. CDR3 nucleotides: TGTGCCAGCAGTTACTCCCACCTTAACACTGAAGCTTTCTTT.

V gene TRBV1 combines with J gene TRBJ2-3; TRBD2, the D gene given by the table, was not confirmed from the DNA. TRBV1 is shown as a pseudogene. The CDR3 has 15 amino acids. As DNA, the CDR3 is TGCACCAGCGCCACGCGCGGGACTAGCACAGATACGCAGTATTTT. Encoded protein: CTSATRGTSTDTQYF.

The chain carries TRBV28 and TRBJ1-6; D is uncertain. Trimming left V 3 bases short and J 7 bases short, with 10 bases between. Germline loops: CDR1 MDHEN, CDR2 SYDVKM. The CDR3 is 14 residues long. The CDR3 DNA sequence: TGTGCCAGCAGTTTGACTGGCAGAAATTCACCCCTCCACTTT. Its protein product is CASSLTGRNSPLHF. Full variable domain (outside the CDR3, taken from reference TRBV28 and TRBJ1-6): DVKVTQSSRYLVKRTGEKVFLECVQDMDHENMFWYRQDPGLGLRLIYFSYDVKMKEKGDIPEGYSVSREKKERFSLILESASTNQTSMYLCASSLTGRNSPLHFGNGTRLTVT.

The gene calls are TRBV5-4 and TRBJ1-1; the D is unclear. Germline CDR1 SGHNT, CDR2 YYREEE (reference sequence). There are 13 residues in the CDR3. V lost 0 bases and J lost 0, with 3 bases in between. The CDR3 nucleotides read TGTGCCAGCAGCTTGGTCTTGAACACTGAAGCTTTCTTT. This gives the protein CASSLVLNTEAFF.

The chain employs TRBV7-7 and TRBJ2-5; possibly TRBD1 or TRBD2 for D (5 bases each). The length of the CDR3 is 15 residues. Germline-derived CDR1 and CDR2 are SSHAT and FNYEAQ (reference sequence). Trimming took off 5 bases at V and 4 bases at J, with 17 bases between the two ends. The CDR3 loop reads CASSLNRGRAETQYF. DNA for the CDR3: TGTGCCAGCAGCCTCAATCGGGGCCGGGCAGAGACCCAGTACTTC. Full variable domain (rest looked up from reference TRBV7-7 and TRBJ2-5): GAGVSQSPRYKVTKRGQDVTLRCDPISSHATLYWYQQALGQGPEFLTYFNYEAQPDKSGLPSDRFSAERPEGSISTLTIQRTEQRDSAMYRCASSLNRGRAETQYFGPGTRLLVL.

This clone was recorded only once. The V gene is TRBV4-1, the J gene TRBJ1-2; perhaps TRBD1 as D (6 bases). The germline V gene encodes CDR1 MGHRA and CDR2 YSYEKL. The CDR3 has 18 amino acids. V lost 4 bases, J lost 1 base, and 22 bases lay in between. CDR3 sequence (DNA): TGCGCCAGCAGCCCCAAGGACGACAGGAGAGAAAATAACTATGGCTACACCTTC. It yields the protein CASSPKDDRRENNYGYTF.

V usage is TRBV4-1 and J usage is TRBJ2-1, with D perhaps matching TRBD1 (5 bases). The CDR3 contains 16 residues. CDR1 is MGHRA and CDR2 is YSYEKL in the germline V gene. V was pared by 3 bases and J by 4 bases, with 16 bases between. The DNA for the CDR3 is TGCGCCAGCAGCCAGGGGCAGGGCCTCCTTTACAATGAGCAGTTCTTC. This codes for CASSQGQGLLYNEQFF.

This chain connects TRBV25-1 to TRBJ2-7; 9 bases map to TRBD1. CDR1 is MGHDK, CDR2 SYGVNS, per germline. The trim removed 10 bases at V and 3 bases at J, leaving 4 bases unmatched. The CDR3 runs 12 residues. The CDR3 DNA sequence: TGTGCCACCGAGACAGGGGGCTACGAGCAGTACTTC. Translated, it gives CATETGGYEQYF.

V gene TRBV5-6 combines with J gene TRBJ2-7; D may match TRBD1 or TRBD2 (5 bases each). CDR3 length: 13 residues. V was trimmed by 4 bases and J by 3 bases, leaving 11 bases between them. CDR1 is SGHDT and CDR2 is YYEEEE in the germline V gene. CDR3 amino acids: CASSLRGVYEQYF. The CDR3 DNA sequence: TGTGCCAGCAGCCTGCGAGGGGTCTACGAGCAGTACTTC.

The genes are TRBV6-1 and TRBJ2-7; 11 nucleotides match TRBD1. V lost 5 bases to trimming and J lost 2 bases; unmatched junction nucleotides: 5. Per germline, CDR1 MNHNS and CDR2 SASEGT. The CDR3 has 15 amino acids. The CDR3 DNA reads as TGTGCCAGCAGTAAGGCGGGACAGGGGGCCTACGAGCAGTACTTC. Translating gives CASSKAGQGAYEQYF.

The chain carries TRBV9 and TRBJ1-5; no reliable D call. Germline assignment: CDR1 SGDLS and CDR2 YYNGEE. The CDR3 spans 16 residues. V dropped 2 bases and J dropped 2 bases, with 14 bases sitting between them. The CDR3 spells CASSVGDGGGNQPQHF. The CDR3 nucleotides read TGTGCCAGCAGCGTTGGCGACGGTGGCGGCAATCAGCCCCAGCATTTT.

The chain combines TRBV5-1 with TRBJ2-3; 11 bases map to TRBD1. Germline trimming cut 3 bases from V and 3 bases from J; bases unmatched to any gene: 9. Germline-derived CDR1 and CDR2 are SGHRS and YFSETQ. The CDR3 is made up of 17 amino acids. The CDR3 region has the DNA TGCGCCAGCAGCTCAGGCCTCGGACAGGGGGCAACAGATACGCAGTATTTT. It is translated as CASSSGLGQGATDTQYF.

V gene TRBV7-2 combines with J gene TRBJ2-3, with 9 positions matching TRBD2. CDR1 and CDR2 (germline): SGHTA, FQGNSA. With V trimmed by 1 base and J by 4 bases, 3 bases remained unmatched. This CDR3 is built from 15 residues. CDR3: CASSLDAGGADTQYF. CDR3 DNA sequence: TGTGCCAGCAGCTTAGACGCGGGGGGGGCAGATACGCAGTATTTT.

The J gene is TRBJ2-7, the V gene TRBV10-2; D not certain. Germline CDR1 and CDR2: WSHSY and SAAADI. This CDR3 is built from 13 residues. Trimming cost V 6 bases and J 2 bases, with 11 bases left between them. The CDR3: CASRSTLPYEQYF. The CDR3 nucleotides read TGCGCCAGCAGAAGCACGTTACCCTACGAGCAGTACTTC.

The chain employs TRBV7-8 and TRBJ2-2; D remains ambiguous. With 1 base removed from V and 7 bases from J, the gap between germline ends came to 13 bases. CDR3 length: 15 residues. CDR1 and CDR2 from the germline V gene are SGHVS and FQNEAQ. The CDR3 region is CASSLGNPGFGELFF. The DNA for the CDR3 is TGTGCCAGCAGCTTAGGAAACCCCGGGTTCGGGGAGCTGTTTTTT. Together with reference TRBV7-8 and TRBJ2-2, the CDR3 gives the full variable domain: GAGVSQSPRYKVAKRGQDVALRCDPISGHVSLFWYQQALGQGPEFLTYFQNEAQLDKSGLPSDRFFAERPEGSVSTLKIQRTQQEDSAVYLCASSLGNPGFGELFFGEGSRLTVL.

In DNA form, the CDR3 reads TGCGCCAGCAGCCAATTCGACAGGGAACGTTCACCCCTCCACTTT. Amino acids: CASSQFDRERSPLHF. V is TRBV4-1 and J is TRBJ1-6; 7 bases fit TRBD1. The CDR3 spans 15 residues. Trimming at V came to 2 bases and at J to 9 bases, leaving 7 bases not matched to a gene. Germline lookup yields CDR1 MGHRA and CDR2 YSYEKL.

The chain employs TRBV9 and TRBJ1-5; D gene unclear. Germline V gene lookup returns CDR1 SGDLS and CDR2 YYNGEE. The V end was cut by 4 bases, the J end by 4 bases, with 6 bases between. The CDR3 spans 12 residues. CDR3 sequence: CASSMGNQPQHF. The CDR3 coding sequence is TGTGCCAGCAGCATGGGAAATCAGCCCCAGCATTTT.

The chain is built from TRBV2 and TRBJ2-2; D might be TRBD2 (5 bases). V was pared by 4 bases and J by 1 base, with 13 bases between. The length of the CDR3 is 16 residues. CDR1 is SNHLY and CDR2 is FYNNEI in the germline V gene. CDR3 DNA sequence: TGTGCCAGCAGTGGTAATGGACTCTTGAACACCGGGGAGCTGTTTTTT. It encodes CASSGNGLLNTGELFF.

The chain combines TRBV13 with TRBJ2-1; D ambiguous. Trimming removed 3 bases at V and 1 base at J, with 4 bases between. The CDR3 contains 13 residues. Germline V CDR1 and CDR2: PRHDT, FYEKMQ (reference sequence). The CDR3: CASSFDSYNEQFF. The CDR3, as DNA: TGTGCCAGCAGCTTTGATTCCTACAATGAGCAGTTCTTC.

The chain joins TRBV6-6 to TRBJ2-3; 8 bases align to TRBD2. The CDR3 runs to 13 residues. Germline loops: CDR1 MNHNY, CDR2 SVGAGI (reference sequence). V was clipped by 7 bases and J by 5 bases; unmatched bases: 5. CDR3 DNA sequence: TGTGCCAGCACACCGGGACTAGGAGATACGCAGTATTTT. It specifies CASTPGLGDTQYF.